One and the same sample provided the 27 T cell receptor beta chains below, sequenced in a study of tumor-infiltrating lymphocytes in oesophageal squamous cell carcinoma. MiXCR, run by TCRdb on the PCR reads, gives a single entry per CDR3 protein. The data show under 20,000 distinct CDR3 sequences, 40% to 60% seen once. Sequenced material: esophageal tumor tissue. These receptors were obtained from a male donor with esophageal squamous cell carcinoma.

This clonotype was observed many times. The V call is TRBV5-8, the J call TRBJ2-3; D gene unclear. The CDR3 loop spans 13 amino acids. Germline lookup yields CDR1 SGHTS and CDR2 YDEGEE. V was trimmed by 0 bases and J by 1 base, leaving 3 bases between them. CDR3 sequence: CASSLAGTDTQYF. CDR3 sequence (DNA): TGTGCCAGCAGCTTGGCGGGCACAGATACGCAGTATTTT.

Ten or more counts support this clonotype. The chain is built from TRBV5-1 and TRBJ2-3; the D gene is possibly TRBD2 (6 bases). V dropped 5 bases and J dropped 0 bases, with 10 bases sitting between them. The CDR3 consists of 14 residues. CDR1 is SGHRS and CDR2 is YFSETQ in the germline V gene. Written as DNA, the CDR3 is TGCGCCAGCAGGAGCGGGCCTAGCACAGATACGCAGTATTTT. Its protein is CASRSGPSTDTQYF.

The chain recombines TRBV11-2 with TRBJ2-1; 16 positions match TRBD2. The J call may be faulty, since TRBJ2-7 better matches the DNA end. Germline V gene lookup returns CDR1 SGHAT and CDR2 FQNNGV. The CDR3 covers 16 residues. The CDR3 coding sequence is TGTGCCAGCAGCTTAGCCGGGACTAGCGGGGGGGTGGAGCAGTACTTC. It translates to CASSLAGTSGGVEQYF.

This clonotype was observed many times. A read error is likely, as this CDR3 ends without the conserved phenylalanine or tryptophan. Because the CDR3's place on the DNA is in doubt, the DNA is left out and the CDR3 is given as listed by TCRdb. The J gene is TRBJ2-6, the V gene TRBV7-2; TRBD2 is taken as the D call from the table, unchecked against the DNA. The germline V gene has CDR1 SGHTA and CDR2 FQGNSA. The CDR3 is 8 amino acids in total, end residues counted. The CDR3 reads CASSLAQR.

This clonotype counts as medium-sized. This chain joins TRBV6-6 and TRBJ2-7; 9 nucleotides agree with TRBD2. Germline CDR1 reads MNHNY; CDR2 reads SVGAGI (reference sequence). Trimming took 2 bases from V and 1 from J; bases not matched to a gene: 3. This CDR3 is built from 15 residues. The CDR3 bases are TGTGCCAGCAGTTACCAGCGGGAGGCTTCCTACGAGCAGTACTTC. Its translation: CASSYQREASYEQYF.

In its sample, this clonotype was seen many times. The chain joins TRBV10-3 to TRBJ2-3; TRBD1 is a possible D gene (5 bases). Germline CDR1 ENHRY, CDR2 SYGVKD. The length of the CDR3 is 14 residues. The V and J ends lost 10 bases and 3 bases respectively, with 17 bases between them. The CDR3 loop is CASRAGKMTDTQYF. Written as DNA, the CDR3 is TGTGCCAGCAGGGCAGGGAAGATGACAGATACGCAGTATTTT.

The V and J genes are TRBV6-1 and TRBJ2-7, with 7 bases aligning to TRBD1. V was pared by 2 bases and J by 2 bases, with 6 bases of the junction left unmatched. Germline-derived CDR1 and CDR2 are MNHNS and SASEGT. The CDR3 is 15 amino acids. CDR3 residues: CASSELAGGPYEQYF. The CDR3 region has the DNA TGTGCCAGCAGTGAATTGGCAGGGGGTCCCTACGAGCAGTACTTC.

By proportion, this clonotype is medium-sized. The CDR3 DNA reads TGTGCCAGCAGCTCTAGCGGGAGGGCCATAAACGAGCAGTACTTC. Translated: CASSSSGRAINEQYF. V usage is TRBV7-9 and J usage is TRBJ2-7; 12 bases line up with TRBD2. Per the germline V gene, CDR1 is SEHNR and CDR2 is FQNEAQ (reference sequence). The CDR3 has 15 amino acids. V gave up 4 bases and J gave up 5 bases; unmatched junction bases: 6.

This clonotype is deemed medium-sized (0.01 to 0.1%). The genes are TRBV7-3 and TRBJ2-5; TRBD2 aligns across 8 bases. The CDR3 is made up of 16 amino acids. The V gene's germline CDR1 is SGHTA and CDR2 FQGTGA. The J segment lost 5 bases and the V segment lost 0 bases, leaving 8 bases of the junction unmatched. Written as DNA, the CDR3 is TGTGCCAGCAGCTTAACTTCCGGACTAGCTAGCGAGACCCAGTACTTC. Its protein is CASSLTSGLASETQYF.

This clonotype came up many times. As DNA, the CDR3 is TGTGCCACCAGTGACGAATGGGGGGGGCTTGGGGAGCTGTTTTTT. This codes for CATSDEWGGLGELFF. The gene calls are TRBV24-1 and TRBJ2-2; a weak D match, TRBD2 (7 bases). V shed 4 bases and J shed 8 bases, with 16 bases lying between them. CDR3 length equals 15 residues. The germline V gene has CDR1 KGHDR and CDR2 SFDVKD.

Only a few counts were recorded for this clonotype. V usage is TRBV7-2 and J usage is TRBJ2-3, with D perhaps TRBD1 (5 bases). V was shortened by 5 bases and J by 0 bases, with 12 bases between the two germline ends. This CDR3 region has 15 residues. Germline V gene lookup returns CDR1 SGHTA and CDR2 FQGNSA. CDR3 region: CASSLLGASTDTQYF. DNA of the CDR3: TGTGCCAGCAGCCTGTTAGGGGCTAGCACAGATACGCAGTATTTT.

In its sample, this clonotype was seen a few times. One end of the junction does not line up with germline, which may come from a read error. V usage is TRBV7-6 and J usage is TRBJ2-1; possible D gene TRBD2, 7 bases. Judging by the DNA end, TRBJ2-5 fits better; the J call may be wrong. Looked up from germline, CDR1 is SGHVS and CDR2 is FNYEAQ. The CDR3 covers 14 residues. The CDR3 nucleotides read TGTGCTAGCAGCTTCGGGGGGCTAGGGGAGACCCAGTACTTC. Protein product: CASSFGGLGETQYF.

Points on this clonotype: This CDR3 is missing its conserved last phenylalanine or tryptophan, likely due to a read error. Because the CDR3's place on the DNA is in doubt, the DNA is left out and the CDR3 is given as listed by TCRdb. The chain recombines TRBV7-6 with TRBJ2-6; the tabulated D call, TRBD1, remains unverified against the DNA. Germline V gene lookup returns CDR1 SGHVS and CDR2 FNYEAQ. The CDR3 is 18 amino acids in total, end residues counted. The CDR3 loop reads CASSPIYAGGRNEQFFGA.

The chain recombines TRBV12-3 or TRBV12-4 with TRBJ2-7; 12 bases line up with TRBD2. The DNA matches TRBJ2-5 better at its end, which makes the J call doubtful. The CDR3 is 15 amino acids. For the CDR3, the DNA is TGTGCCAGCAGCGCTGGACTAGCGGGATGGGAGACCCAGTACTTC. Protein sequence: CASSAGLAGWETQYF.

Concerning this clonotype: A much more abundant neighbour one base away suggests this may be a read error. The J gene is TRBJ1-1, the V gene TRBV28; tentative D call: TRBD1 (6 bases). The CDR3 length is 15 residues. Germline CDR1 is MDHEN and CDR2 is SYDVKM. The CDR3 DNA follows: TGTGCCAGCAGTTTACATGGGACATCCGCTTCACCCCCCCACTTT. Amino acid sequence: CASSLHGTSASPPHF.

There are many counts of this clonotype. Possible read error: a much larger clone is one base away. V usage is TRBV6-2 or TRBV6-3 and J usage is TRBJ2-1; tentative D call: TRBD1 (6 bases). The CDR3 loop spans 14 amino acids. V was pared by 6 bases and J by 15 bases, with 24 bases between. CDR1 and CDR2 (germline): MNHEY, SVGEGT. The CDR3 is CASSQDLGTPHRFF. DNA for the CDR3: TGTGCCAGCAGCCAAGACTTAGGGACACCTCACCGGTTCTTC.

This clonotype was recorded many times. The chain uses TRBV6-1 and TRBJ1-1; no reliable D call. Germline values: CDR1 MNHNS, CDR2 SASEGT. V lost 5 bases and J 0 bases, leaving 16 bases between the germline ends. The CDR3 runs to 16 residues. The CDR3 nucleotides are TGTGCCAGCAGTTACCAATTGGTAGCCGTGAACACTGAAGCTTTCTTT. Residues: CASSYQLVAVNTEAFF.

The chain links TRBV7-6 to TRBJ2-4; TRBD2 agrees at 7 bases. Unmatched junction bases numbered 22, after V lost 8 bases and J lost 15 bases. This CDR3 is 15 amino acids long. CDR1 is SGHVS, CDR2 FNYEAQ, per germline. Here the CDR3 DNA reads TGTGCCAGCGCGACTAGGCGGGAGAACACCGGGGAGCTGTACTTC. Its translation: CASATRRENTGELYF.

A single count supports this clonotype. The chain uses TRBV18 and TRBJ2-1; no clear D. The V gene lost 0 bases and the J gene lost 3 bases, with 3 bases spanning the gap. Germline V lookup: CDR1 KGHSH, CDR2 LQKENI. The CDR3 covers 13 residues. CDR3 in DNA: TGTGCCAGCTCACCACCGAGCTACAATGAGCAGTTCTTC. Encoded protein: CASSPPSYNEQFF.

The J gene is TRBJ2-5, the V gene TRBV7-8; 7 bases are a match to TRBD1. TRBJ2-3 matches the DNA end more closely, so the J call is doubtful. Germline CDR1 is SGHVS and CDR2 is FQNEAQ. CDR3 length: 14 residues. This chain's CDR3 is CASSLGTGLETQYF. CDR3 sequence (DNA): TGTGCCAGCAGCTTAGGGACAGGACTCGAGACCCAGTATTTT.

About this clonotype: The CDR3 does not end in the conserved phenylalanine or tryptophan, so this is likely a read error. Because the CDR3's place on the DNA is in doubt, the DNA is left out and the CDR3 is given as listed by TCRdb. This sequence joins TRBV7-8 and TRBJ2-7; the table gives TRBD2 as D, unverified against the DNA. Germline V CDR1 and CDR2: SGHVS, FQNEAQ. The CDR3 spans 16 residues, counting both ends. The CDR3 region is CASSLGGTNYGYTFGS.

V usage is TRBV7-9 and J usage is TRBJ2-6; TRBD2 aligns across 15 bases. This CDR3 is built from 18 residues. Germline trimming cut 5 bases from V and 2 bases from J; bases unmatched to any gene: 4. Germline CDR1 and CDR2: SEHNR and FQNEAQ (reference sequence). The CDR3 is CASSQGLAGGAGANVLTF. DNA of the CDR3: TGTGCCAGCAGCCAGGGACTAGCGGGGGGCGCTGGGGCCAACGTCCTGACTTTC.

This clonotype was recorded many times. The genes are TRBV5-1 and TRBJ1-1; D is unresolved. CDR3 size: 13 residues. Looked up from germline, CDR1 is SGHRS and CDR2 is YFSETQ. The V gene lost 1 base and the J gene lost 1 base, with 5 bases spanning the gap. The chain's CDR3 is CASSLWGNTEAFF. The CDR3 DNA follows: TGCGCCAGCAGCTTGTGGGGGAACACTGAAGCTTTCTTT.

This chain uses TRBV6-6 with TRBJ2-1; TRBD2 might be the D (6 bases). CDR3 length: 15 amino acids. Per germline, CDR1 MNHNY and CDR2 SVGAGI (reference sequence). Trimming left V 11 bases short and J 1 base short, with 18 bases between. This chain's CDR3 is CAGSGGLASYNEQFF. In nucleotides, the CDR3 is TGTGCCGGCTCTGGTGGGCTAGCGTCCTACAATGAGCAGTTCTTC.

The chain carries TRBV7-2 and TRBJ2-6, with D unresolved. The CDR3 sequence is 15 residues long. V was trimmed by 3 bases and J by 0 bases, leaving 6 bases between them. The germline V gene has CDR1 SGHTA and CDR2 FQGNSA. CDR3 sequence reads: CASSFALSGANVLTF. The DNA of the CDR3 is TGTGCCAGCAGCTTTGCTCTCTCTGGGGCCAACGTCCTGACTTTC.

The chain combines TRBV7-3 with TRBJ2-3; 8 bases are shared with TRBD2. Germline lookup yields CDR1 SGHTA and CDR2 FQGTGA. The V segment lost 7 bases and the J segment 4 bases; nucleotides outside the gene matches: 7. The CDR3 is 14 amino acids. The CDR3 DNA is TGTGCCAGCACCACGGGAGGGCCGGCAGATACGCAGTATTTT. Amino acid sequence: CASTTGGPADTQYF.

This chain joins TRBV30 and TRBJ1-1; 10 positions agree with TRBD2. Near its end, the DNA agrees better with TRBJ2-2, so the J call may be wrong. The V gene's germline CDR1 is GTSNPN and CDR2 SVGIG (reference sequence). The CDR3 length is 15 residues. The CDR3 loop reads CAWGPSGSRTGELFF. In nucleotides, the CDR3 is TGTGCCTGGGGACCTAGCGGGAGTAGAACCGGGGAGCTGTTTTTT.